This T cell receptor beta chain was sequenced for a study of Ad26.COV2.S vaccination and SARS-CoV-2 variants. The V and J ends lost 2 bases and 3 bases respectively, with 7 bases between them. This CDR3 is 13 amino acids long. Germline V lookup: CDR1 LNHDA, CDR2 SQIVND (reference sequence). Findings and caveats of the study: Breadth of non-spike TCRs did not differ between vaccinees and placebo recipients.

The repertoire was sequenced with immunoSEQ multiplex PCR; TCRdb's copy has only in-frame clones and lacks some. The data show over 110,000 clones, roughly 90% seen once. Points on this clone: Its specificity is not known.

The chain has TRBV19 and TRBJ1-1, with D hard to call. This clonotype was sampled from a human donor who had recovered from COVID-19. Material: peripheral blood, obtained after recovery from COVID-19. The DNA of the CDR3 is TGTGCCAGTAGTATAAACGGGGACACTGAAGCTTTCTTT. Translation gives CASSINGDTEAFF.